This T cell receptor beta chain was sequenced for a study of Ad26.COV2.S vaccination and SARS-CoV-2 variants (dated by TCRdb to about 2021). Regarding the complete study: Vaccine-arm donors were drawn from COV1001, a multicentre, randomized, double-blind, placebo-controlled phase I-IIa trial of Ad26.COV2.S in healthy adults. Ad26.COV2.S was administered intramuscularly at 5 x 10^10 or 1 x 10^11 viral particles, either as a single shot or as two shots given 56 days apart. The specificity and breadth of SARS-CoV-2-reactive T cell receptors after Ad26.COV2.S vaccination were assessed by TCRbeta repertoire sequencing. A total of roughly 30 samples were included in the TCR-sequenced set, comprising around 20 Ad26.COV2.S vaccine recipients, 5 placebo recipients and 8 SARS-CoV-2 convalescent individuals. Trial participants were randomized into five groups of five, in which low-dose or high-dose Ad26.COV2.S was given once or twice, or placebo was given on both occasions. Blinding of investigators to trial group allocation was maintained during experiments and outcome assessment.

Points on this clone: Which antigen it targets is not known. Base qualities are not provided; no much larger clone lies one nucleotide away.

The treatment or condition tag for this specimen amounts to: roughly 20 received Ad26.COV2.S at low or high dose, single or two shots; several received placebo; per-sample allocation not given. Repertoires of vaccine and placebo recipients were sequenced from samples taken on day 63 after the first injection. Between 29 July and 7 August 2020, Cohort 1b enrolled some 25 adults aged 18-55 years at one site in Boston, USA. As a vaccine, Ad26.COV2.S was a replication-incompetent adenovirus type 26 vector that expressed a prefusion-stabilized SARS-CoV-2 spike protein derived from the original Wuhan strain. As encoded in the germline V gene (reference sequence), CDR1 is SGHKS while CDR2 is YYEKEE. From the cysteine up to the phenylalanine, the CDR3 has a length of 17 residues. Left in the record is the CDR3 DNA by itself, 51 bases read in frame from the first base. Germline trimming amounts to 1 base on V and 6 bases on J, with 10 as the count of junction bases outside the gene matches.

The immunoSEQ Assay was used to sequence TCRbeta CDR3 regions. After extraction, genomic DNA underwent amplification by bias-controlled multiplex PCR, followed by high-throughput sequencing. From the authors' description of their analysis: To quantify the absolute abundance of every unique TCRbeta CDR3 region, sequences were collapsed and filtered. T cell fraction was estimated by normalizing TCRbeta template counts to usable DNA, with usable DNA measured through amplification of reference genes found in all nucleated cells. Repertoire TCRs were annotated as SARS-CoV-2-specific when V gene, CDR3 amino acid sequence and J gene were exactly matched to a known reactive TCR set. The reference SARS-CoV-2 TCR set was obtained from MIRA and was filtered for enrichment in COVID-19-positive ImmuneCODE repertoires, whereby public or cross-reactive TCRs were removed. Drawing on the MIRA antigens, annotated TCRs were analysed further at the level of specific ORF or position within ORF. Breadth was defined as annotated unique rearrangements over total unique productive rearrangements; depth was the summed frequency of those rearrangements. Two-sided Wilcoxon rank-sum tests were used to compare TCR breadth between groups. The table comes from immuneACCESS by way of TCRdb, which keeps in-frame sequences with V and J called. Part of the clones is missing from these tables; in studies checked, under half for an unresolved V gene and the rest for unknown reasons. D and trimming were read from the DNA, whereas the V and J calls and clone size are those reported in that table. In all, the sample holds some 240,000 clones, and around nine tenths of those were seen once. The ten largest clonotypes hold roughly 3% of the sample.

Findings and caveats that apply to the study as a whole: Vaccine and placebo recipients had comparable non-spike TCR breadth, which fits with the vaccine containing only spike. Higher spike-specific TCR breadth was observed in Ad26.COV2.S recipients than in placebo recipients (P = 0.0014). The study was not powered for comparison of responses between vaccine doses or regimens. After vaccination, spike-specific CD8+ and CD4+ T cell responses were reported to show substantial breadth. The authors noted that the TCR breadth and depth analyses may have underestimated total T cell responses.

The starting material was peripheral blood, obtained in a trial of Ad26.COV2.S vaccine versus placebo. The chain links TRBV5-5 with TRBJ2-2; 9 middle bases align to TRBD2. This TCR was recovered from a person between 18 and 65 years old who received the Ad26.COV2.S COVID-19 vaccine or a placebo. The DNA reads TGTGCCAGCAGCTTGAATCAGCGGGGGGCGTTATCCGGGGAGCTGTTTTTT. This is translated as CASSLNQRGALSGELFF.